One and the same sample provided the 26 T cell receptor beta chains below, sequenced in a study of type 1 regulatory T cells. These receptors are not linked to any known antigen. TCRdb used MiXCR to reprocess the reads, holding one entry per CDR3 protein. The sample carries fewer than 75,000 distinct CDR3 sequences, approximately 50% recorded once. The specimen sequenced was cultured non-Tr1 T cells, either the whole culture or a sorted T cell fraction (not recorded which). Source of these receptors: a human donor in good health.

The rearrangement links TRBV29-1 to TRBJ2-3; 12 nucleotides line up with TRBD2. The CDR3 runs 14 residues. The germline V gene encodes CDR1 SQVTM and CDR2 ANQGSEA. J was trimmed by 2 bases and V by 4 bases; bases with no gene match: 1. CDR3 DNA: TGCAGCGTTGGACTAGCGGGGGCCACAGATACGCAGTATTTT. This encodes CSVGLAGATDTQYF.

The chain employs TRBV28 and TRBJ1-2; tentatively, D is TRBD1 (5 bases). The CDR3 loop spans 14 amino acids. Germline V gene lookup returns CDR1 MDHEN and CDR2 SYDVKM. The V gene lost 3 bases and the J gene lost 4 bases, with 12 bases spanning the gap. CDR3 loop: CASSFSTALYGYTF. The CDR3 DNA is TGTGCCAGCAGTTTTTCGACAGCCCTCTATGGCTACACCTTC.

The chain uses TRBV6-1 and TRBJ2-7, with TRBD2 matching 8 bases. Germline-derived CDR1 and CDR2 are MNHNS and SASEGT. There are 15 residues in the CDR3. V shed 3 bases and J 1 base; nucleotides not matched to a gene: 5. In DNA form, the CDR3 reads TGTGCCAGCAGTGACATAGCGGGGCTGTCCTACGAGCAGTACTTC. The encoded protein is CASSDIAGLSYEQYF.

The genes are TRBV12-3 or TRBV12-4 and TRBJ2-7, with unresolved D. Trimming shortened V by 0 bases and J by 4 bases, and 4 bases separated the two germline ends. The CDR3 sequence is 12 residues long. The CDR3 DNA reads TGTGCCAGCAGTTTAGCACAGTACGAGCAGTACTTC. As protein: CASSLAQYEQYF.

This clonotype was seen a handful of times. V usage is TRBV7-8 and J usage is TRBJ1-1; 9 nucleotides line up with TRBD1. CDR3 length equals 16 residues. Looked up from germline, CDR1 is SGHVS and CDR2 is FQNEAQ. V trimming: 0 bases; J trimming: 0 bases; junction bases outside the gene matches: 2. CDR3 sequence reads: CASSLAGQGMNTEAFF. As DNA, the CDR3 is TGTGCCAGCAGCTTAGCCGGACAGGGGATGAACACTGAAGCTTTCTTT.

The table lists this clonotype with a few counts. The V gene is TRBV12-3 or TRBV12-4, the J gene TRBJ1-3; D gene unclear. This CDR3 is built from 14 residues. Trimming pared 3 bases from V and 0 bases from J, leaving 6 bases between. CDR3 DNA: TGTGCCAGCAGTTTGGCGAGCTCTGGAAACACCATATATTTT. Translated: CASSLASSGNTIYF.

This chain joins TRBV5-4 and TRBJ2-6; D call uncertain. This CDR3 comprises 15 residues. Germline V CDR1 and CDR2: SGHNT, YYREEE (reference sequence). Trimming stripped 0 bases from V and 0 bases from J, with 4 bases between. The chain's CDR3 is CASSLDLSGANVLTF. The CDR3 nucleotides read TGTGCCAGCAGCTTGGACCTCTCTGGGGCCAACGTCCTGACTTTC.

On this clonotype itself: It is likely a read error, because the conserved phenylalanine at the end of the CDR3 is missing. The gene calls are TRBV7-2 and TRBJ1-2, with 8 nucleotides matching TRBD1. Trimming at V came to 1 base and at J to 8 bases, leaving 9 bases not matched to a gene. This CDR3 has 15 residues. CDR1 and CDR2 from the germline V gene are SGHTA and FQGNSA. The CDR3 protein is CASSLEGQGARGYTS. The CDR3, as DNA: TGTGCCAGCAGCTTAGAGGGGCAGGGGGCGCGGGGCTACACCTCC.

This clonotype was seen a few times. The CDR3 DNA reads TGTGCCAGCAGTGCGAAAGAGACCCAGTACTTC. It is translated as CASSAKETQYF. The chain recombines TRBV12-3 or TRBV12-4 with TRBJ2-5; D gene unclear. The CDR3 runs to 11 residues. The V gene lost 5 bases and the J gene lost 3 bases, with 4 bases spanning the gap.

In its sample, this clonotype was seen a few times. V usage is TRBV5-6 and J usage is TRBJ2-1; 11 nucleotides align to TRBD2. Trimming took 4 bases from V and 9 from J; bases not matched to a gene: 9. The CDR3 extends over 15 amino acids. Germline V gene sequence: CDR1 SGHDT, CDR2 YYEEEE. The CDR3 loop reads CASSGALGLAVEQFF. As DNA, the CDR3 is TGTGCCAGCAGCGGGGCGTTGGGACTAGCGGTTGAGCAGTTCTTC.

A word on this clonotype: Being one base from a much bigger clone, this may be a read error. The gene calls are TRBV5-1 and TRBJ2-7, with TRBD1 matching 7 bases. The CDR3 extends over 15 amino acids. The germline CDR1 and CDR2 sequences are SGHRS and YFSETQ. The CDR3 coding sequence is TGCGCCAACAGCTCCGGGACAGCGGATTTCTACGAGCAGTACTTC. Translating gives CANSSGTADFYEQYF. The full variable domain, with the rest looked up from reference TRBV5-1 and TRBJ2-7, is KAGVTQTPRYLIKTRGQQVTLSCSPISGHRSVSWYQQTPGQGLQFLFEYFSETQRNKGNFPGRFSGRQFSNSRSEMNVSTLELGDSALYLCANSSGTADFYEQYFGPGTRLTVT.

This clonotype showed up many times. The V call is TRBV20-1, the J call TRBJ1-1, with D possibly matching TRBD1 (5 bases). The germline CDR1 and CDR2 sequences are DFQATT and SNEGSKA (reference sequence). The CDR3 sequence is 14 residues long. V lost 4 bases, J lost 1 base, and 13 bases lay in between. The CDR3 loop is CSAKPGLKNTEAFF. The CDR3 DNA follows: TGCAGTGCTAAACCGGGACTCAAGAACACTGAAGCTTTCTTT.

By share, this clonotype counts as medium-sized. The V gene is TRBV7-2, the J gene TRBJ2-1; TRBD2 agrees at 13 bases. CDR1 is SGHTA and CDR2 is FQGNSA in the germline V gene. This CDR3 contains 14 residues. V gave up 5 bases and J gave up 9 bases; unmatched junction bases: 4. CDR3 region: CASSTSGGAFEQFF. As DNA, the CDR3 is TGTGCCAGCAGCACTAGCGGGGGGGCCTTTGAGCAGTTCTTC.

This clonotype was seen a handful of times. This rearrangement joins TRBV7-9 to TRBJ2-3; TRBD2 is a possible D gene (6 bases). CDR1 is SEHNR, CDR2 FQNEAQ, per germline (reference sequence). Trimming took 2 bases from V and 2 from J, leaving 17 bases between them. The CDR3 is made up of 17 amino acids. CDR3: CASSLLRQRAFTDTQYF. CDR3 sequence (DNA): TGTGCCAGCAGCTTACTCCGACAGCGGGCTTTCACAGATACGCAGTATTTT.

This clonotype was counted between two and nine times. V is TRBV5-1 and J is TRBJ1-5; a weak D match, TRBD1 (6 bases). This CDR3 spans 13 amino acids. Germline-derived CDR1 and CDR2 are SGHRS and YFSETQ. Trimming cost V 5 bases and J 5 bases, with 11 bases left between them. CDR3 sequence: CASSEGVDQPQHF. In nucleotides, the CDR3 is TGCGCCAGCAGTGAGGGGGTAGATCAGCCCCAGCATTTT. Full variable domain (missing parts from reference TRBV5-1 and TRBJ1-5): KAGVTQTPRYLIKTRGQQVTLSCSPISGHRSVSWYQQTPGQGLQFLFEYFSETQRNKGNFPGRFSGRQFSNSRSEMNVSTLELGDSALYLCASSEGVDQPQHFGDGTRLSIL.

The chain joins TRBV1 to TRBJ1-2; the table calls TRBD1, which could not be checked here. TRBV1 has pseudogene status. This CDR3 is 13 amino acids long. CDR3 protein: CTSSHKNRDGYTF. In DNA, the CDR3 is TGCACCAGCAGCCATAAAAACAGGGATGGCTACACCTTC.

V usage is TRBV5-1 and J usage is TRBJ1-1, with D unclear. The germline gives CDR1 SGHRS, CDR2 YFSETQ. Trimming left V 4 bases short and J 1 base short, with 11 bases between. This CDR3 comprises 14 residues. The CDR3 DNA sequence: TGCGCCAGCAGCCCGATGACCAGGAACACTGAAGCTTTCTTT. This codes for CASSPMTRNTEAFF.

This clonotype was recorded a few times. This chain connects TRBV20-1 to TRBJ2-7; D gene unclear. Germline V gene lookup returns CDR1 DFQATT and CDR2 SNEGSKA (reference sequence). Trimming pared 2 bases from V and 3 bases from J, leaving 8 bases between. This CDR3 is built from 12 residues. The CDR3 nucleotides are TGCAGTGCTAGACAGGCCCACTACGAGCAGTACTTC. Translation gives CSARQAHYEQYF.

This clonotype has just a few counts. This rearrangement joins TRBV10-3 to TRBJ1-3; no firm D call. Trimming took 2 bases from V and 0 from J, leaving 8 bases between them. CDR1 ENHRY and CDR2 SYGVKD come from the germline V gene. The CDR3 has 15 residues. CDR3 sequence reads: CAISEAVSSGNTIYF. CDR3 nucleotide sequence: TGTGCCATCAGTGAGGCTGTCAGCTCTGGAAACACCATATATTTT.

The chain uses TRBV7-9 and TRBJ1-2, with D possibly being TRBD1 (5 bases). The V end was cut by 1 base, the J end by 7 bases, with 10 bases between. The CDR3 is 13 residues long. CDR1 SEHNR and CDR2 FQNEAQ come from the germline V gene (reference sequence). The CDR3 DNA reads as TGTGCCAGCAGCTTAGGCCAGGGCTCTGGCTACACCTTC. This translates into CASSLGQGSGYTF.

This clonotype was picked up one time. The genes are TRBV7-6 and TRBJ2-1; 9 positions agree with TRBD2. This CDR3 comprises 15 residues. Germline CDR1 is SGHVS and CDR2 is FNYEAQ. J lost 7 bases, V lost 0 bases, and 4 bases had no gene match. CDR3 bases: TGTGCCAGCAGCTTAGCTAGCGGGGGTATGAATGAGCAGTTCTTC. Its translation: CASSLASGGMNEQFF.

The chain recombines TRBV12-3 or TRBV12-4 with TRBJ1-6; D may be TRBD1 (5 bases). CDR3 length: 12 residues. V dropped 5 bases and J dropped 11 bases, with 10 bases sitting between them. Written as DNA, the CDR3 is TGTGCCAGCAGTGGGGGTTTTACACCCCTCCACTTT. It encodes CASSGGFTPLHF.

J is TRBJ1-4 and V is TRBV20-1, with 7 bases aligning to TRBD1. The V and J ends lost 0 bases and 9 bases, in that order; junction bases with no gene match: 4. The CDR3 spans 13 residues. CDR1 and CDR2 (germline): DFQATT, SNEGSKA (reference sequence). CDR3 sequence: CSARDLQGKKLFF. CDR3 nucleotides: TGCAGTGCTAGAGATCTACAGGGGAAAAAACTGTTTTTT.

V gene TRBV29-1 combines with J gene TRBJ2-7; 9 positions match TRBD2. Germline-derived CDR1 and CDR2 are SQVTM and ANQGSEA. The CDR3 spans 13 residues. Trimming took 7 bases from V and 2 from J; bases not matched to a gene: 6. Written as DNA, the CDR3 is TGCAGCGCTGTTAGCGGGGGCCCCTACGAGCAGTACTTC. It translates to CSAVSGGPYEQYF.

The chain joins TRBV29-1 to TRBJ2-5; no clear D. V shed 6 bases and J shed 3 bases, with 11 bases lying between them. Germline CDR1 reads SQVTM; CDR2 reads ANQGSEA. The length of the CDR3 is 12 residues. The CDR3 DNA follows: TGCAGCGTCTTAAAAACCAAAGAGACCCAGTACTTC. Amino acids: CSVLKTKETQYF.

The V gene is TRBV7-9, the J gene TRBJ2-2, with a tentative D call TRBD1 (5 bases). V was clipped by 5 bases and J by 0 bases, with 13 bases between them. Germline V CDR1 and CDR2: SEHNR, FQNEAQ (reference sequence). The CDR3 sequence is 16 residues long. The CDR3, as DNA: TGTGCCAGCAGCCTCCGACAGATTACGAACACCGGGGAGCTGTTTTTT. It is translated as CASSLRQITNTGELFF.